One sample yielded the 16 T cell receptor beta chains listed below, sequenced in a study of metastatic and nonmetastatic thyroid tumors. All patients were treatment-naive before thyroid surgery. Through MiXCR, TCRdb re-clonotyped the PCR reads. The profile shows 20,000 to 25,000 clones, 14% to 15% of them singletons. What was sequenced was tumor tissue. The source is a female donor with papillary thyroid cancer or a benign thyroid nodule (not recorded which). Some clones in this sample may be carry-over from other donors' samples.

By its share, this clone is medium-sized (0.01 to 0.1%). The rearrangement uses TRBV7-2 and TRBJ2-3; the match to TRBD2 covers 7 bases. This CDR3 comprises 14 residues. The V and J ends lost 7 bases and 2 bases, in that order; junction bases with no gene match: 6. CDR1 and CDR2 (germline): SGHTA, FQGNSA. CDR3 in amino acids: CASKPSGNTDTQYF. The CDR3 DNA reads as TGTGCCAGCAAACCTAGCGGAAACACAGATACGCAGTATTTT.

By share, this clone ranks as medium-sized (0.01 to 0.1%). The chain recombines TRBV9 with TRBJ2-1, with TRBD2 matching 10 bases. CDR3 length: 17 residues. Germline CDR1 SGDLS, CDR2 YYNGEE. Unmatched junction bases numbered 16, after V lost 4 bases and J lost 9 bases. DNA for the CDR3: TGTGCCAGCAGCCCTTCTGGGGCTAGCGGGAGTGAAGGTGAGCAGTTCTTC. Protein sequence: CASSPSGASGSEGEQFF.

The sample holds many counts of this clone. The gene calls are TRBV7-6 and TRBJ2-1; D not certain. From germline, CDR1 is SGHVS and CDR2 FNYEAQ. V lost 7 bases and J 5 bases, leaving 15 bases between the germline ends. The CDR3 runs to 14 residues. CDR3 bases: TGTGCCAGCACCCGGAGTTCACAGAACAATGAGCAGTTCTTC. It yields the protein CASTRSSQNNEQFF.

Many counts were recorded for this clone. The V gene is TRBV5-1, the J gene TRBJ2-1; D possibly corresponds to TRBD2 (6 bases). With 4 bases removed from V and 2 bases from J, the gap between germline ends came to 16 bases. The CDR3 runs to 16 residues. Germline CDR1 and CDR2: SGHRS and YFSETQ. The DNA for the CDR3 is TGCGCCAGCAGCAAGCAAGGGGCGGGAACCTACAATGAGCAGTTCTTC. Translation gives CASSKQGAGTYNEQFF.

This clone was seen a handful of times. The CDR3 coding sequence is TGTGCCAGCTCACCGGGACTAGCGGGAGAGACCCAGTACTTC. Translated, it gives CASSPGLAGETQYF. The chain has TRBV18 and TRBJ2-5, with 12 bases fitting TRBD2. The CDR3 has 14 amino acids. V trimming: 3 bases; J trimming: 4 bases; junction bases outside the gene matches: 0. Germline V gene sequence: CDR1 KGHSH, CDR2 LQKENI. The full variable domain, in which reference TRBV18 and TRBJ2-5 provide the parts outside the CDR3, is NAGVMQNPRHLVRRRGQEARLRCSPMKGHSHVYWYRQLPEEGLKFMVYLQKENIIDESGMPKERFSAEFPKEGPSILRIQQVVRGDSAAYFCASSPGLAGETQYFGPGTRLLVL.

This clone showed up many times. The chain is built from TRBV2 and TRBJ2-3; TRBD2 is a possible D gene (5 bases). The CDR3 spans 15 residues. Germline V lookup: CDR1 SNHLY, CDR2 FYNNEI. Trimming cost V 3 bases and J 3 bases, with 13 bases left between them. DNA for the CDR3: TGTGCCAGCAGTGAGATGCGTTCGGGGACAGATACGCAGTATTTT. Its translation: CASSEMRSGTDTQYF. The full variable domain, with the rest looked up from reference TRBV2 and TRBJ2-3, is EPEVTQTPSHQVTQMGQEVILRCVPISNHLYFYWYRQILGQKVEFLVSFYNNEISEKSEIFDDQFSVERPDGSNFTLKIRSTKLEDSAMYFCASSEMRSGTDTQYFGPGTRLTVL.

This clone was observed a handful of times. The rearrangement uses TRBV2 and TRBJ2-7, with 8 bases matching TRBD2. CDR3 length: 14 residues. CDR1 SNHLY and CDR2 FYNNEI come from the germline V gene. J lost 6 bases, V lost 6 bases, and 10 bases had no gene match. The CDR3 spells CASSDIAGGSEQYF. The CDR3 nucleotides are TGTGCCAGCAGCGATATTGCGGGAGGTAGCGAGCAGTACTTC.

This clone was found many times. V is TRBV5-4 and J is TRBJ1-6; D gene unclear. CDR3 length equals 12 residues. Germline V CDR1 and CDR2: SGHNT, YYREEE (reference sequence). The V and J ends lost 7 bases and 7 bases respectively, with 9 bases between them. The CDR3 is CASAKWNSPLHF. CDR3 in DNA: TGTGCCAGCGCAAAATGGAATTCACCCCTCCACTTT.

The table lists this clone with many counts. The chain recombines TRBV20-1 with TRBJ2-1; TRBD2 matches 11 bases. Germline V gene lookup returns CDR1 DFQATT and CDR2 SNEGSKA (reference sequence). The CDR3 has 17 residues. The V and J ends lost 1 base and 1 base, in that order; junction bases with no gene match: 6. As DNA, the CDR3 is TGCAGTGCTAGAGGGGCTAGCGGGAGGACTTCCTACAATGAGCAGTTCTTC. This sequence encodes CSARGASGRTSYNEQFF.

V usage is TRBV6-5 and J usage is TRBJ2-2, with 7 nucleotides matching TRBD2. Per germline, CDR1 MNHEY and CDR2 SVGAGI. After removal of 0 bases from V and 4 bases from J, the junction contained 11 bases not matched to a gene. CDR3 length: 18 residues. The CDR3 loop reads CASSYSGGFEASTGELFF. The CDR3 region has the DNA TGTGCCAGCAGTTACTCGGGAGGGTTTGAGGCTAGCACCGGGGAGCTGTTTTTT.

This clone was detected ten times or more. The rearrangement uses TRBV2 and TRBJ2-5; D may match TRBD1 or TRBD2 (6 bases each). V shed 8 bases and J shed 3 bases, with 10 bases lying between them. CDR1 SNHLY and CDR2 FYNNEI come from the germline V gene. The CDR3 is made up of 12 amino acids. Here the CDR3 reads CASEGEEETQYF. CDR3 nucleotides: TGTGCCAGCGAGGGGGAGGAAGAGACCCAGTACTTC.

This clone is termed medium-sized. J is TRBJ2-3 and V is TRBV18; TRBD1 matches 7 bases. V lost 1 base, J lost 8 bases, and 6 bases stayed unmatched. Germline CDR1 and CDR2: KGHSH and LQKENI. The length of the CDR3 is 14 residues. CDR3 nucleotides: TGTGCCAGCTCACCACGGGACAGATCTCCTACGCAGTATTTT. Its translation is CASSPRDRSPTQYF. Variable domain in full (rest from reference TRBV18 and TRBJ2-3): NAGVMQNPRHLVRRRGQEARLRCSPMKGHSHVYWYRQLPEEGLKFMVYLQKENIIDESGMPKERFSAEFPKEGPSILRIQQVVRGDSAAYFCASSPRDRSPTQYFGPGTRLTVL.

In its sample, this clone is medium-sized. The chain combines TRBV15 with TRBJ2-7, with 10 bases identical to TRBD2. The J segment lost 9 bases and the V segment lost 5 bases, leaving 16 bases of the junction unmatched. The length of the CDR3 is 16 residues. CDR1 and CDR2 from the germline V gene are LNHNV and YYDKDF (reference sequence). This CDR3 reads CATSPGWIAGGQGQYF. As DNA, the CDR3 is TGTGCCACCAGCCCTGGCTGGATAGCGGGGGGCCAGGGGCAGTACTTC.

This clone showed up just a few times. The chain recombines TRBV12-3 or TRBV12-4 with TRBJ1-1; D might be TRBD1 (5 bases). CDR3 size: 16 residues. V was shortened by 6 bases and J by 4 bases, with 21 bases between the two germline ends. The CDR3 nucleotides are TGTGCCAGCAGCCTTATGGCGGGGGTCGGCAGCACTGAAGCTTTCTTT. This gives the protein CASSLMAGVGSTEAFF.

This clone was found many times. This may be a read error: a much more frequent sequence differs by one nucleotide. The J gene is TRBJ1-5, the V gene TRBV6-1; no clear D. CDR3 size: 15 residues. V gave up 6 bases and J gave up 1 base, with 13 bases separating them. The germline CDR1 and CDR2 sequences are MNHNS and SASEGT. CDR3 loop: CASSPTPRSNQPQHF. CDR3 nucleotide sequence: TGTGCCAGCAGCCCAACCCCGAGGAGCAATCAGCCCCAGCATTTT.

There are a few counts of this clone. A junction boundary mismatches the germline segment, possibly from a read error. The rearrangement joins TRBV5-6 to TRBJ2-2, with TRBD1 matching 8 bases. The CDR3 has 16 amino acids. The germline V gene has CDR1 SGHDT and CDR2 YYEEEE. The CDR3 loop is CVSRKYDRGNTGELFF. The CDR3 DNA reads TGTGTCAGCAGAAAGTACGACAGGGGGAACACCGGGGAGCTGTTTTTT.